This entry lists 5 T cell receptor beta chains sequenced from one sample in a study of T cell responses to AZD1222 COVID-19 vaccine. The protocol was immunoSEQ multiplex PCR, while the TCRdb copy is restricted to in-frame clones and leaves out a portion. This sample has approximately 150,000 clones; about nine tenths occur once, and the top ten carry about 2.6%. Sequenced here: peripheral blood, sampled on day 0 of AZD1222 vaccination. Receptors were obtained from an adult in good health.

The gene calls are TRBV21-1 and TRBJ1-5; TRBD1, the table's D call, lacks a check against the DNA. TRBV21-1 corresponds to a pseudogene. This CDR3 is built from 15 residues. CDR3: CASSVTGTGTQPQHF. The CDR3 nucleotides are TGTGCCAGCAGCGTAACCGGGACAGGGACTCAGCCCCAGCATTTT.

This clone has only a few counts. This chain links TRBV5-1 with TRBJ1-3; tentative D call: TRBD1 (5 bases). V dropped 2 bases and J dropped 8 bases, with 17 bases sitting between them. Per the germline V gene, CDR1 is SGHRS and CDR2 is YFSETQ. The length of the CDR3 is 15 residues. In DNA form, the CDR3 reads TGCGCCAGCAGCTTCGAGGGGCGGCCGGCGGACACCATATATTTT. Protein sequence: CASSFEGRPADTIYF.

The chain is built from TRBV7-8 and TRBJ1-1; no clear D. The CDR3 is 11 amino acids. From germline, CDR1 is SGHVS and CDR2 FQNEAQ. The ends were cut back, 7 bases at V and 12 bases at J, with 15 bases in the middle. The CDR3 loop reads CASNTPRITFF. The CDR3 nucleotides read TGTGCCAGCAACACCCCGAGGATAACTTTCTTT.

This chain's CDR3 is CASSADRGTRTNEKLFF. DNA for the CDR3: TGCGCCAGCAGCGCTGACAGGGGCACGCGGACTAATGAAAAACTGTTTTTT. The rearrangement uses TRBV5-1 and TRBJ1-4; 8 bases match TRBD1. The CDR3 sequence is 17 residues long. In germline, CDR1 is SGHRS, CDR2 YFSETQ. Losses at the gene ends were 4 bases for V and 2 bases for J; bases not matched to a gene: 10.

Here the CDR3 DNA reads TGTGCTTGGGGCGGAGGTACGGCTATCAATCAGCCCCAGCATTTT. This translates into CAWGGGTAINQPQHF. The chain employs TRBV7-9 and TRBJ1-5, with D possibly TRBD1 on 5 matching bases. The CDR3 consists of 15 residues. The V gene's germline CDR1 is SEHNR and CDR2 FQNEAQ (reference sequence).